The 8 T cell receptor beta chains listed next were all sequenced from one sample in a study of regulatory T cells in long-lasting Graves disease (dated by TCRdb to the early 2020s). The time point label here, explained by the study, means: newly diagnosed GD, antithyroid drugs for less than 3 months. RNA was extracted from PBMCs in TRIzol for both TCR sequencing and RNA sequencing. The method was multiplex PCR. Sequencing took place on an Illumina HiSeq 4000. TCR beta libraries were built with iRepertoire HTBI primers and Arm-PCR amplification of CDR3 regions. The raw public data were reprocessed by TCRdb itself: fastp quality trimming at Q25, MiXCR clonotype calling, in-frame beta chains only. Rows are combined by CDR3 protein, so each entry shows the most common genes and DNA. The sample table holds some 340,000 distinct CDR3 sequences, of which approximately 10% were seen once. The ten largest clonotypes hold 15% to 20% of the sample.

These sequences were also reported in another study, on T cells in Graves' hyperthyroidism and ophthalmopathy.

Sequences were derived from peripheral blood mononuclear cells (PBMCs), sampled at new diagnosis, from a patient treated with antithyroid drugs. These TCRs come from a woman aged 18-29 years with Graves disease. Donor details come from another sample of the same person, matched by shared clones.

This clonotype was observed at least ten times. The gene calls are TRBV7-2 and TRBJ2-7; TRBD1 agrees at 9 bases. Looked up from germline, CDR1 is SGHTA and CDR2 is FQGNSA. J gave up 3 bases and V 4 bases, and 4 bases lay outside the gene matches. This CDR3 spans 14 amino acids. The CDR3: CASSYGQGIYEQYF. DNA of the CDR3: TGTGCCAGCAGCTATGGACAGGGGATCTACGAGCAGTACTTC.

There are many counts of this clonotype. The CDR3 reads CASMPGDAETQYF. The CDR3 bases are TGTGCCAGCATGCCCGGGGATGCGGAGACCCAGTACTTC. This chain connects TRBV11-2 to TRBJ2-5; D possibly corresponds to TRBD2 (5 bases). V was clipped by 7 bases and J by 5 bases, with 14 bases between them. The CDR3 loop spans 13 amino acids. Germline-derived CDR1 and CDR2 are SGHAT and FQNNGV.

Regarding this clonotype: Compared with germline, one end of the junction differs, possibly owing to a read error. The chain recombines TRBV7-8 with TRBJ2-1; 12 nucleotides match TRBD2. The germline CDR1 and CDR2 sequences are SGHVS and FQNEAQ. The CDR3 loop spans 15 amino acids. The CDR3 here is CASSIALAGGNEQFF. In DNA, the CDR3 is TGTGCCAGCAGCATAGCCCTAGCGGGAGGGAATGAGCAGTTCTTC.

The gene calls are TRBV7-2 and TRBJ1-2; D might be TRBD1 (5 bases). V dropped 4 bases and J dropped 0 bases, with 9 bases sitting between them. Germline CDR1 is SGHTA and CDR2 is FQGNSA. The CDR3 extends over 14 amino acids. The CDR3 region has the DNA TGTGCCAGCAGCTCTATCAGGGCTAACTATGGCTACACCTTC. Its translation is CASSSIRANYGYTF.

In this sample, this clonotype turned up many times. CDR3 nucleotides: TGTGCCAGCGCGGGGATCGCGGGCGGTTTCCCTGAAGCTTTCTTT. Translation: CASAGIAGGFPEAFF. The chain employs TRBV19 and TRBJ1-1, with D hard to call. Germline V lookup: CDR1 LNHDA, CDR2 SQIVND (reference sequence). The V end lost 9 bases, the J end lost 6 bases, and 23 bases lay between the germline ends. The CDR3 is 15 amino acids.

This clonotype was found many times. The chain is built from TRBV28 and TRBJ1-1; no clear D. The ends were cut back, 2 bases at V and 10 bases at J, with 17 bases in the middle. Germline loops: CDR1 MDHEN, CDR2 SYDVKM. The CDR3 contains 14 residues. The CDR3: CASSLERRGAAAFF. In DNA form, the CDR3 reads TGTGCCAGCAGTTTAGAAAGGCGGGGAGCGGCAGCTTTCTTT.

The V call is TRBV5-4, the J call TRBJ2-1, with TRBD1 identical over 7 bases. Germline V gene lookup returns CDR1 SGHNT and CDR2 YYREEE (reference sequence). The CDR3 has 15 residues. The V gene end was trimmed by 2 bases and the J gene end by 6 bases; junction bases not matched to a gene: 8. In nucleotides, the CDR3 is TGTGCCAGCAGCTTCAGGTCGGCAGGGGGCAATGAGCAGTTCTTC. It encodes CASSFRSAGGNEQFF.

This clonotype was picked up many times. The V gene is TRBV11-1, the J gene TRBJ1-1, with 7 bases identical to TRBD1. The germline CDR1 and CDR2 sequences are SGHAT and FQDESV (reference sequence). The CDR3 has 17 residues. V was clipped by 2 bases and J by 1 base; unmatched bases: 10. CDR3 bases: TGTGCCAGCAGCTTAAGCCCCCGACAGGGATGGAACACTGAAGCTTTCTTT. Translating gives CASSLSPRQGWNTEAFF.